The entry below gives a single T cell receptor (beta chain) sequence along with its context. Its antigen is currently unknown. This specimen includes other DNA sequences encoding the same CDR3. These data come from a study of shared clonotypes between healthy human individuals. Study outcomes and limitations: Researchers found naive subsets generally carried larger estimated richness than memory subsets. A few donors had roughly 5% of their naive CD4 clonotypes in common.

The assay was run at deep level. Profiling relied on immunoSEQ multiplex PCR, and the TCRdb table lists in-frame clones only, not all of them. The data contain 750,000 to 1,000,000 clones, 80% to 95% of them singletons. Selected positively for CCR7 and CD45RO-negative, naive CD8 cells excluded terminally differentiated effector memory CD45RA+ cells. The CDR3 has 15 amino acids. Germline V gene sequence: CDR1 SGHRS, CDR2 YFSETQ. The V gene end was trimmed by 4 bases and the J gene end by 0 bases; junction bases not matched to a gene: 3. Sequencing input: naive CD8+ T cells sorted from blood. The chain is built from TRBV5-1 and TRBJ2-3, with 9 nucleotides matching TRBD1. The receptor was isolated from a young man in good health. CDR3 nucleotides: TGCGCCAGCAGCCGGGGACAGGGAAGCACAGATACGCAGTATTTT. Translation gives CASSRGQGSTDTQYF.